A selection of T cell receptor beta chains follows, all from one sample in a study of T cell changes during pregnancy in multiple sclerosis. The data were produced by immunoSEQ multiplex PCR, yet TCRdb's version contains in-frame clones alone and is incomplete. The sample comprises tens of thousands of clones, 90% of which are singletons, and 2.5% to 3.5% rests with the top ten. Sequenced here: peripheral blood, sampled in the first trimester of pregnancy. These receptors all stem from a female donor in good health, enrolled as a control in a pregnancy study. The conserved cysteine and the conserved F or W are not part of the CDR3 here. Each record gives: V gene, clone size, CDR3 protein. Rows give clone size only sometimes, using once, few, many, or a class for an expanded clone.

>TRBV29-1|-
SVDFRGDEQF
>TRBV7-9|-
ASSLVAGGRFGSEAF
>TRBV6-6|once
ASSYMAGVHNEQF
>TRBV7-9|-
ASSLAVLADPYNEQF
>TRBV7-2|-
ASSPGLALKNIQY
>TRBV30|-
AWRTLGSQETQY
>TRBV11-3|-
ASSRTGQWDEQF
>TRBV5-1|-
ASSLAPSGGAYEQY
>TRBV28|once
ASRQPLAGGTSYQDEQF
>TRBV7-3|-
ASSLGNPAYDNYGYT
>TRBV4-1|few
ASSQEGASYEQY
>TRBV9|-
ASSPSAGARSNEKLF
>TRBV2|-
AGRRESTDTQY
>TRBV12-2|-
ASRLGLASSYEQY
>TRBV5-4|-
ASSLTRQGVDEQY
>TRBV19|-
ASSTNRGNQPQH
>TRBV14|-
ASRQTGASYGYT
>TRBV27|-
ASSLSFPETQY
>TRBV7-9|-
ASNLGGTVNYGYT
>TRBV6-5|once
ASTPEASGYEQY
>TRBV7-2|few
ASSQLAGAVKDTQY
>TRBV27|-
ASSLTGGGQPQH
>TRBV4-3|-
ASSPGQGNEKLF
>TRBV10-3|few
AISGITGELGQPQH
>TRBV11-2|once
ASSLGLAGGEQF
>TRBV6-6|-
ASSRPGAGGTDTQY
>TRBV6-1|once
ASSEAGVVGGYT
>TRBV7-2|-
ASSPLGQGSTGELF
>TRBV29-1|few
SARQGNTYEQY
>TRBV6-1|-
ASSRTGSSYNEQF
>TRBV9|-
ASNPRGSTDTQY
>TRBV27|-
ASSTLGQGIPLAKNIQY
>TRBV6-5|-
ASSYRDRGDEQF
>TRBV7-9|-
ASSLERTGELF
>TRBV6-5|-
ASSYSDNSYEQY
>TRBV20-1|-
SAGDSLKAF
>TRBV7-9|-
ASSLGQGAALHGYT
>TRBV11-1|once
ASTQGQGKHTEAF
>TRBV19|-
ASRKGTSGGSYNEQF
>TRBV6-4|-
ASSEEWYTGELF